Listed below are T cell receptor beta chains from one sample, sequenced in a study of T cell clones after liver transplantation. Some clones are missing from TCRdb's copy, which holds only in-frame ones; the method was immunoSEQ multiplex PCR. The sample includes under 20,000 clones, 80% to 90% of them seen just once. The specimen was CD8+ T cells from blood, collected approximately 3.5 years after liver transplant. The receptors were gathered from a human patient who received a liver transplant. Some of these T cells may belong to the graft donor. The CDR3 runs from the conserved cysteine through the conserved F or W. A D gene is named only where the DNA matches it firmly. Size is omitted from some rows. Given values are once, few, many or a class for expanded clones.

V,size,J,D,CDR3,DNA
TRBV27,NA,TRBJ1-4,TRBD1,CASGTARSNEKLFF,TGTGCCAGCGGGACAGCACGATCTAATGAAAAACTGTTTTTT
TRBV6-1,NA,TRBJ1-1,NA,CASRWGEAFF,TGTGCCAGCAGGTGGGGTGAAGCTTTCTTT
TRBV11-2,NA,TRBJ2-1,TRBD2,CASRLKTSGTSYRDEQFF,TGTGCCAGCAGACTCAAGACTAGCGGGACCTCCTATAGGGATGAGCAGTTCTTC
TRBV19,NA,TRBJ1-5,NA,CASNQGGNQPQHF,TGTGCCAGTAATCAGGGTGGCAATCAGCCCCAGCATTTT
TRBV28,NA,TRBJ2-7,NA,CASSLWAPYEQYF,TGTGCCAGCAGTTTATGGGCCCCCTACGAGCAGTACTTC
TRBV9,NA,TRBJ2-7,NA,CASSVEAGSHYEQYF,TGTGCCAGCAGCGTAGAGGCAGGGTCACACTACGAGCAGTACTTC
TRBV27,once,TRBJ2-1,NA,CASSYQAHSYNEQFF,TGTGCCAGCAGTTATCAGGCGCACTCCTACAATGAGCAGTTCTTC
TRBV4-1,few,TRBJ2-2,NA,CASSFPGELFF,TGCGCCAGCAGCTTTCCCGGGGAGCTGTTTTTT
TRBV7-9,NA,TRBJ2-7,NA,CASSQGGTAYEQYF,TGTGCCAGCAGTCAAGGGGGAACAGCCTACGAGCAGTACTTC
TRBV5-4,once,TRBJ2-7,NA,CASSPAPSYEQYF,TGTGCCAGCAGCCCAGCACCTTCGTACGAGCAGTACTTC
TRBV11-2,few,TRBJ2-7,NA,CASSLGPSYEQYF,TGTGCCAGCAGCCTTGGGCCCTCCTACGAGCAGTACTTC
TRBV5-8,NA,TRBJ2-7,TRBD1,CASSLGDRGDEQYF,TGTGCCAGCAGCTTAGGGGACAGGGGGGACGAGCAGTACTTC
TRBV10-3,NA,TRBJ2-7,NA,CATAAGSYEQYF,TGTGCCACCGCGGCAGGGTCCTACGAGCAGTACTTC
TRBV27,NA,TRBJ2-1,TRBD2,CASSEAGGHEQFF,TGTGCCAGCTCCGAAGCGGGGGGCCATGAGCAGTTCTTC
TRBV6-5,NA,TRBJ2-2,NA,CASSYDNRELFF,TGTGCCAGCAGTTACGACAACCGGGAGCTGTTTTTT
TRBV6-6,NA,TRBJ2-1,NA,CASVPGLIDEQFF,TGTGCCAGCGTACCGGGACTTATCGATGAGCAGTTCTTC
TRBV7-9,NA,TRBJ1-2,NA,CASSLAGNGYTF,TGTGCCAGCAGCTTAGCAGGGAATGGCTACACCTTC
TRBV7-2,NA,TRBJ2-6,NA,CASSFANGGANVLTF,TGTGCCAGCAGCTTTGCTAACGGTGGGGCCAACGTCCTGACTTTC
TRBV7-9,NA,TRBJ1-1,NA,CASSLVIGKNTEAFF,TGTGCCAGCAGCTTGGTGATTGGGAAGAACACTGAAGCTTTCTTT
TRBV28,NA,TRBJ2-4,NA,CASSPQGFAKNIQYF,TGTGCCAGCAGTCCCCAGGGCTTTGCCAAAAACATTCAGTACTTC
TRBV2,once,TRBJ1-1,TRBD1,CASSYTGGTEAFF,TGTGCCAGCAGTTACACAGGGGGCACTGAAGCTTTCTTT
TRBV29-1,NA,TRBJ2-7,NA,CSVELDGDFYEQYF,TGCAGCGTTGAATTGGACGGGGACTTCTACGAGCAGTACTTC
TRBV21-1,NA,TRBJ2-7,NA,CASSAPPRTGPISYEQYF,TGTGCCAGCAGTGCCCCCCCCCGGACAGGGCCAATCTCCTACGAGCAGTACTTC
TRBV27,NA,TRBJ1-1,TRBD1,CASSSTGQRAAFF,TGTGCCAGCAGTTCAACGGGACAGAGGGCAGCTTTCTTT
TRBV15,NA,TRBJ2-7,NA,CATSSHLWQYF,TGTGCCACCAGTTCTCACTTATGGCAGTACTTC
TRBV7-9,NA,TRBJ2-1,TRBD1,CASSLGDRYNEQFF,TGTGCCAGCAGCTTAGGGGACAGGTACAATGAGCAGTTCTTC
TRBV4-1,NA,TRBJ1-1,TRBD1,CASSLRQGENTEAFF,TGCGCCAGCAGCCTAAGACAGGGGGAGAACACTGAAGCTTTCTTT
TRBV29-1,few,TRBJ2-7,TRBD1,CSVEVGTAIYEQYF,TGCAGCGTTGAAGTAGGGACAGCGATCTACGAGCAGTACTTC
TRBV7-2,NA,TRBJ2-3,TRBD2,CASSLLAGHTDTQYF,TGTGCCAGCAGCTTACTAGCGGGCCACACAGATACGCAGTATTTT